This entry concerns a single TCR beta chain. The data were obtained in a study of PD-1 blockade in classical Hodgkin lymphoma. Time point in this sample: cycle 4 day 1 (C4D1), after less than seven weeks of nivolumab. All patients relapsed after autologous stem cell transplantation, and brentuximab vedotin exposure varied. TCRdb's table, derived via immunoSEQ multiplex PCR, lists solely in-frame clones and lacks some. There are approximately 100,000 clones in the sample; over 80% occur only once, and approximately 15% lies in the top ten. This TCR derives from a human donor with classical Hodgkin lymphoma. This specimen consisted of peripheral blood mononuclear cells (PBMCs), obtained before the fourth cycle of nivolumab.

CDR3 coding DNA: TGCGCCAGCAGCTCCCAAGGGACAGGGGGCACAGATACGCAGTATTTT. Protein product: CASSSQGTGGTDTQYF. The chain joins TRBV4-3 to TRBJ2-3, with 10 positions matching TRBD1. V shed 5 bases, J shed 1 base, and the junction held 6 bases outside the gene matches. The CDR3 runs 16 residues. CDR1 is LGHNA, CDR2 YSLEER, per germline.